This TCR beta chain was captured by sequencing in a study of technical replicates of blood from a handful of donors. Libraries were prepared by immunoSEQ multiplex PCR; TCRdb keeps only in-frame clonotypes and omits some of them. The sample holds about 59,000 clones, just over 90% seen once. The sequenced sample was PBMCs. This sequence was found in a human donor in good health. Some clones in this sample may be carry-over from other donors' samples.

CDR3 in amino acids: CASSKEDSSYEQYF. In DNA, the CDR3 is TGTGCCAGCAGCAAAGAGGACAGTTCCTACGAGCAGTACTTC. The rearrangement uses TRBV21-1 and TRBJ2-7; TRBD1, the table's D call, was not compared with the DNA. TRBV21-1 is an annotated pseudogene. This CDR3 has 14 amino acids.